This entry concerns a single T cell receptor (beta chain). The antigen is unknown. This table comes from immunoSEQ multiplex PCR, and its TCRdb copy is limited to in-frame clones, with some not included. The data contain 1,500 to 2,000 clones, about 39% of them singletons. The data originate from a study of T cells in localized non-small cell lung cancer. Study results and limitations: Detection in adjacent lung was observed for a median around 59 of the top 100 tumor clones. It was uninvolved adjacent lung that showed the highest T cell clonality, exceeding tumor.

The germline V and J ends were trimmed by 2 bases and 1 base, with 12 bases remaining between them. Germline V gene data show CDR1 as SGHRS and CDR2 as YFSETQ. The CDR3 covers 15 residues. The sample here was lung tumor tissue, taken before any cancer treatment. The chain uses TRBV5-1 and TRBJ1-1; D remains ambiguous. The source of this sequence is a female donor over 55 with stage I lung adenocarcinoma. The CDR3 DNA is TGCGCCAGCAGCTTTCCAGGAACACCGAACACTGAAGCTTTCTTT. It encodes CASSFPGTPNTEAFF.